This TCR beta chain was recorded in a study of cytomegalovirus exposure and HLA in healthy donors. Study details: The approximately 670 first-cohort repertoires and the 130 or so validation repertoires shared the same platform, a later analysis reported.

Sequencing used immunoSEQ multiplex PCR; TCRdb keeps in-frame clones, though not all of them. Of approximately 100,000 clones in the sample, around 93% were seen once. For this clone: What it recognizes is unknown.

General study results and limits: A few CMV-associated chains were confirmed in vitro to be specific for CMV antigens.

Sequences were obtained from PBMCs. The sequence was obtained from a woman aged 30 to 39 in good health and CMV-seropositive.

CDR3 sequence reads: CAWRTLAGGTDTQYF. CDR3 nucleotides: TGTGCCTGGAGAACCCTAGCGGGAGGGACAGATACGCAGTATTTT. J is TRBJ2-3 and V is TRBV30; 12 bases match TRBD2. Germline V gene data show CDR1 as GTSNPN and CDR2 as SVGIG (reference sequence). V dropped 3 bases and J dropped 3; count of bases not matched to a gene: 4. The CDR3 length is 15 residues.